Listed below are T cell receptor beta chains from one sample, sequenced in a study of Ad26.COV2.S vaccination and SARS-CoV-2 variants. The method was immunoSEQ multiplex PCR; TCRdb's version includes in-frame clones alone and lacks a portion of them. This table has fewer than 300,000 clones, over 75% appearing once. The material was peripheral blood, obtained in a trial of Ad26.COV2.S vaccine versus placebo. These receptors were obtained from a person between 18 and 60 years old who received the Ad26.COV2.S COVID-19 vaccine or a placebo. Each CDR3 is given without its conserved first and last residue. The D gene is left open where the match is weak.

D,length,V,CDR3
.,13,TRBV6-5,ASSYVGLKDTEAF
.,13,TRBV6-5,ASSYSKNGDYGYT
TRBD1,12,TRBV7-2,ASSFTGGGTEAF
.,12,TRBV6-5,ATSLGTLNYEQY
.,12,TRBV7-9,ASSFSYSNQPQH
.,14,TRBV18,ASSPPGRDLVDTQY
.,11,TRBV12-3/TRBV12-4,ASSFRSSYEQY
TRBD1,16,TRBV2,ASKIVSGGQGPSYEQY
TRBD1,13,TRBV4-3,ASSPGTGGPGELF
TRBD1,12,TRBV7-2,ASSLEAGGYGYT
.,13,TRBV6-5,ASTPGTPKDTEAF
.,16,TRBV5-1,ASSLGTGGRGPSYEQY
.,12,TRBV15,ATSRERENTEAF
.,14,TRBV19,ASSIWVGGTSDTQY
.,16,TRBV7-2,ASSLVRGSGGLDYGYT
TRBD1,14,TRBV7-6,ASSAGQGALTGELF
.,10,TRBV29-1,SVDRGADTQY
.,9,TRBV20-1,SAKYRDTQY
.,10,TRBV20-1,SASRTDYGYT
.,10,TRBV2,ASMNPLYEQY
.,11,TRBV5-4,ASSPGDQETQY
.,17,TRBV30,AWSPPSSRVGISGNTIY
.,11,TRBV10-2,ASSVQGSNEQF
.,11,TRBV25-1,ASAAGGNTEAF
TRBD1,13,TRBV7-3,ASSLSQGANYGYT
.,14,TRBV18,ASSPARGAGNEKLF
.,12,TRBV7-2,ASRWRDGRETQY
TRBD2,15,TRBV3-1/TRBV3-2,ASSQPGTSGGRHEQF
TRBD1,14,TRBV5-1,ASSPGSGGAYNEQF
TRBD2,13,TRBV6-5,ASNRAGGPPDTQY
.,12,TRBV11-2,ASSRVWQAYEQY
TRBD1,14,TRBV30,AWDPTRKGALETQY
.,13,TRBV7-6,ASSLTQGLGETQY
.,17,TRBV30,AWSTYRGFRGGGNSPLH
.,12,TRBV3-1/TRBV3-2,ASSQGTGQETQY
.,12,TRBV7-8,ASSLAGRHGELF
.,13,TRBV2,ASRMDQTGLETQY
TRBD1,13,TRBV7-6,ASSVGQGEVTEAF
.,11,TRBV10-1,ASSEASLREQY
.,14,TRBV18,ASSPWSTVAKNIQY
.,13,TRBV27,ASSSDYFSNQPQH
.,13,TRBV9,ASSVGPVSGNTIY
.,14,TRBV11-2,ASSLWQPATNEKLF
.,13,TRBV27,ASSLSGSFNQPQH
TRBD1,12,TRBV7-2,ASSLTGVNQPQH
.,13,TRBV7-2,ASSTGSLSGNTIY
TRBD1,13,TRBV3-1/TRBV3-2,ASSLPGGRGNEQF
.,12,TRBV18,ASSPDGPNYGYT
.,14,TRBV4-2,ASSQRRGAVQETQY
.,12,TRBV5-1,ASSLGQGNYGYT
TRBD1,13,TRBV6-2/TRBV6-3,ASSSPGQGYTEAF
.,8,TRBV23-1,ASSGTPKY
.,12,TRBV3-1/TRBV3-2,ASSQAGGGGTQY
.,9,TRBV5-4,ASSSGDGYT
TRBD1,13,TRBV4-3,ASSHYRGAGNTIY
TRBD1,11,TRBV25-1,ASSGQGGQPQH
TRBD1,13,TRBV5-8,ASSLEVTGGSEAF
TRBD2,17,TRBV7-2,ASRVTGLAGGPSSYEQY
TRBD1,12,TRBV2,ASSLTGSNSPLH
.,11,TRBV10-3,AISLGLSYEQY